This T cell receptor (beta chain) was identified in a study of blood T cell repertoires in COVID-19. Overall study context: The samples span acute and convalescent COVID-19 from the United States, Italy and Spain.

Authors' methods: Reference gene primer amplification gave estimated nucleated cell counts. Sequencing used immunoSEQ multiplex PCR; TCRdb keeps in-frame clones, though not all of them. V, J and clone size were drawn from that table, and D and trimming were deduced from the DNA. The table lists approximately 200,000 clones, around 84% of them singletons. The V gene lost 2 bases and the J gene lost 0 bases, with 16 bases spanning the gap. Germline assignment: CDR1 LNHNV and CDR2 YYDKDF (reference sequence). The CDR3 sequence is 17 residues long. Across about two dozen US areas, participants ranged in age from about 18 to 100 years. Donors of Cohort 3 who recovered were those that had two negative PCRs, clearance, or symptom resolution.

The clonotype comes from a man in his forties who had recovered from COVID-19. Sequenced sample: PBMCs or T cells enriched from blood (not recorded which). The gene calls are TRBV15 and TRBJ1-1, with D possibly matching TRBD1 (6 bases). In DNA, the CDR3 is TGTGCCACCAGCAGACCGCAGGGGACGGTTATGAACACTGAAGCTTTCTTT. This codes for CATSRPQGTVMNTEAFF. Full variable domain (outside the CDR3, taken from reference TRBV15 and TRBJ1-1): DAMVIQNPRYQVTQFGKPVTLSCSQTLNHNVMYWYQQKSSQAPKLLFHYYDKDFNNEADTPDNFQSRRPNTSFCFLDIRSPGLGDTAMYLCATSRPQGTVMNTEAFFGQGTRLTVV.